This T cell receptor beta chain was sequenced during a study of T cell changes during pregnancy in multiple sclerosis (dated by TCRdb to between 2018 and 2021). General notes on the study: In women with multiple sclerosis, the researchers looked at how the T cell repertoire shifted as pregnancy progressed.

Points on this clone: Its binding antigen is unknown. Per-nucleotide qualities are absent, and no much larger clonotype sits a single base away.

The protocol used for the library was the immunoSEQ multiplex PCR assay. TCRdb holds this immuneACCESS table with in-frame rearrangements only. Some clones are missing; in checked studies, unresolved V genes explain under half, and the rest has no known cause. This sample has under 65,000 clones in its table, and 91% of those were observed once. The ten largest clones represent about 1.2% of the sample. Trimmed from V: 6 bases; trimmed from J: 1 base; junction bases lacking a gene match: 5. As encoded in the germline V gene, CDR1 is MNHEY while CDR2 is SVGAGI. The CDR3 holds 14 amino acids from the cysteine to the phenylalanine. Only the CDR3 region is kept as DNA, spanning 42 bases read in frame from base 1.

The sample here was peripheral blood, taken after pregnancy. This sequence originates from a female donor in good health, enrolled as a control in a pregnancy study. Rearrangement joined TRBV6-5 to TRBJ1-1; 7 bases in the middle match TRBD1. CDR3 loop: CASRKAGGNTEAFF. The DNA is as follows: TGTGCCAGCAGGAAGGCAGGGGGGAACACTGAAGCTTTCTTT.